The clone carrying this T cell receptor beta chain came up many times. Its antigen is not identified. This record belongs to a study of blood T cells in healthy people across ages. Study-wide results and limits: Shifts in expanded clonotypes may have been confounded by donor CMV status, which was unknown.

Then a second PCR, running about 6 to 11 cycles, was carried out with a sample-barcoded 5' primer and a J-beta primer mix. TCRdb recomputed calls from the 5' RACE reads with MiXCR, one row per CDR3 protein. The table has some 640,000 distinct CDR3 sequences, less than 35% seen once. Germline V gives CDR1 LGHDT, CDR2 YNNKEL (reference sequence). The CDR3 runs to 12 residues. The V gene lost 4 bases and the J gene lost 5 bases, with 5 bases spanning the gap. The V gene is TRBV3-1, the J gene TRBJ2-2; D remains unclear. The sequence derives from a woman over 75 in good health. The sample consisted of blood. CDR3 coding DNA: TGTGCCAGCAGCCCCCTTACCGGGGAGCTGTTTTTT. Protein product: CASSPLTGELFF. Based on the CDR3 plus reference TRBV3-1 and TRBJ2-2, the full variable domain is DTAVSQTPKYLVTQMGNDKSIKCEQNLGHDTMYWYKQDSKKFLKIMFSYNNKELIINETVPNRFSPKSPDKAHLNLHINSLELGDSAVYFCASSPLTGELFFGEGSRLTVL.